Each of the 20 T cell receptor beta chains below was sequenced from the same sample in a study of T cells in Graves' hyperthyroidism and ophthalmopathy. RNA transcripts provided the source from which TCR beta CDR3 regions were amplified. Initially, a first-round RT-PCR of the TCR CDR3 employed the HTBI primer set. A single record per CDR3 protein comes from TCRdb applying MiXCR to the multiplex PCR reads. Among 250,000 to 300,000 distinct CDR3 sequences listed, roughly 14% were seen once. The sample comprised blood. The receptor set was obtained from a woman in her twenties or thirties with Graves' hyperthyroidism that later progressed to Graves' ophthalmopathy.

This clonotype appeared a few times. Since a much larger clone is just one base distant, this may be a read error. The chain recombines TRBV3-1 with TRBJ1-2; possibly TRBD1 for D (6 bases). Germline V gives CDR1 LGHDT, CDR2 YNNKEL (reference sequence). The CDR3 is 14 residues long. Trimming cost V 8 bases and J 4 bases, with 17 bases left between them. The CDR3 loop is CASGPSGTPYGYTF. The DNA of the CDR3 is TGTGCCAGCGGCCCTTCCGGGACACCCTATGGCTACACCTTC. Using reference TRBV3-1 and TRBJ1-2 for the parts outside the CDR3, the full variable domain is DTAVSQTPKYLVTQMGNDKSIKCEQNLGHDTMYWYKQDSKKFLKIMFSYNNKELIINETVPNRFSPKSPDKAHLNLHINSLELGDSAVYFCASGPSGTPYGYTFGSGTRLTVV.

This clonotype was detected a few times. V usage is TRBV20-1 and J usage is TRBJ2-3, with 9 bases lining up with TRBD2. Germline V gives CDR1 DFQATT, CDR2 SNEGSKA (reference sequence). The CDR3 covers 16 residues. With 0 bases clipped from V and 6 bases from J, the junction kept 10 bases outside the gene matches. The CDR3 region is CSARDDGGRGVDTQYF. CDR3 in DNA: TGCAGTGCTAGAGACGATGGCGGGAGGGGGGTGGATACGCAGTATTTT.

This clonotype was seen many times. The genes are TRBV15 and TRBJ1-2; TRBD1 agrees at 8 bases. The CDR3 is 16 residues long. Trimming cost V 0 bases and J 3 bases; bases outside gene matches: 6. Germline lookup yields CDR1 LNHNV and CDR2 YYDKDF (reference sequence). The CDR3 protein is CATSRDLTGVDYGYTF. The CDR3 DNA follows: TGTGCCACCAGCAGAGATCTGACAGGGGTCGACTATGGCTACACCTTC.

At least ten counts were recorded for this clonotype. The chain has TRBV6-1 and TRBJ1-1; TRBD1 matches at 8 bases. Germline-derived CDR1 and CDR2 are MNHNS and SASEGT. There are 14 residues in the CDR3. The V and J ends lost 6 bases and 4 bases, in that order; junction bases with no gene match: 7. This CDR3 is CASRALRGLTEAFF. CDR3 nucleotide sequence: TGTGCCAGCAGGGCCCTCAGGGGGCTCACTGAAGCTTTCTTT.

This clonotype has a count of ten or more. The chain joins TRBV5-1 to TRBJ1-2, with D unresolved. V was pared by 0 bases and J by 5 bases, with 11 bases between. From germline, CDR1 is SGHRS and CDR2 YFSETQ. This CDR3 has 14 amino acids. The CDR3 here is CASSLDSGSYGYTF. Here the CDR3 DNA reads TGCGCCAGCAGCTTGGATAGTGGGAGTTATGGCTACACCTTC.

This clonotype was seen repeatedly, ten times or more. This chain joins TRBV5-6 and TRBJ2-7; D perhaps matches TRBD2 (6 bases). Germline loops: CDR1 SGHDT, CDR2 YYEEEE. The CDR3 has 15 amino acids. V lost 1 base, J lost 5 bases, and 16 bases lay in between. The CDR3 loop reads CASSLFLGEVDEQYF. The CDR3 DNA reads TGTGCCAGCAGCTTGTTTCTCGGGGAGGTCGACGAGCAGTACTTC.

This clonotype was recorded at least ten times. The V gene is TRBV15, the J gene TRBJ1-5; D not certain. The germline V gene encodes CDR1 LNHNV and CDR2 YYDKDF (reference sequence). The CDR3 totals 16 residues. Trimming took 0 bases from V and 5 from J, leaving 14 bases between them. CDR3 bases: TGTGCCACCAGCAGAGAAAGGGTGACTTTCGATCAGCCCCAGCATTTT. This gives the protein CATSRERVTFDQPQHF.

The table lists this clonotype with many counts. CDR3 in amino acids: CASSSDSLSYEQYF. DNA of the CDR3: TGTGCCAGCAGCTCCGACTCCCTCTCCTACGAGCAGTACTTC. The J gene is TRBJ2-7, the V gene TRBV28; no clear D gene. V dropped 6 bases and J dropped 0 bases, with 12 bases sitting between them. CDR3 size: 14 residues. Germline values: CDR1 MDHEN, CDR2 SYDVKM.

This clonotype was seen a handful of times. This chain's CDR3 is CASSEIRGPHNEQFF. The CDR3 coding sequence is TGTGCCAGCAGTGAAATCAGGGGTCCCCACAATGAGCAGTTCTTC. The chain couples TRBV6-1 to TRBJ2-1; TRBD1 is a possible D gene (6 bases). CDR3 length equals 15 residues. CDR1 is MNHNS and CDR2 is SASEGT in the germline V gene. Trimming shortened V by 2 bases and J by 5 bases, and 13 bases separated the two germline ends.

In its sample, this clonotype was seen many times. V gene TRBV3-1 combines with J gene TRBJ2-7; 7 positions agree with TRBD2. V lost 2 bases, J lost 6 bases, and 4 bases stayed unmatched. The CDR3 is 13 amino acids. The germline CDR1 and CDR2 sequences are LGHDT and YNNKEL (reference sequence). The CDR3 bases are TGTGCCAGCAGCCAAACTAGCGATGGCGAGCAGTACTTC. Translated, it gives CASSQTSDGEQYF.

This clonotype was counted between two and nine times. The CDR3 is CASSQEGNLNNQPQHF. The CDR3 DNA reads TGTGCCAGCAGCCAAGAGGGGAATCTGAACAATCAGCCCCAGCATTTT. The chain joins TRBV4-2 to TRBJ1-5; D uncertain. In germline, CDR1 is LGHNA, CDR2 YNFKEQ. The CDR3 is 16 residues long. With 0 bases removed from V and 3 bases from J, the gap between germline ends came to 12 bases.

The table lists this clonotype with many counts. V usage is TRBV29-1 and J usage is TRBJ1-1; 7 bases agree with TRBD1. Germline CDR1 is SQVTM and CDR2 is ANQGSEA. Losses at the gene ends were 5 bases for V and 2 bases for J; bases not matched to a gene: 5. The CDR3 has 13 residues. The CDR3 DNA reads as TGCAGCGTTATGAGGGGGCGAAACACTGAAGCTTTCTTT. Translated: CSVMRGRNTEAFF.

This clonotype was seen many times. The chain employs TRBV7-9 and TRBJ2-5; 13 positions agree with TRBD2. The CDR3 length is 16 residues. The V segment lost 4 bases and the J segment 5 bases; nucleotides outside the gene matches: 7. Per germline, CDR1 SEHNR and CDR2 FQNEAQ (reference sequence). CDR3 coding DNA: TGTGCCAGCAGCTCCGGACTAGCGGGAGCTGGTGAGACCCAGTACTTC. Translation gives CASSSGLAGAGETQYF.

V gene TRBV28 combines with J gene TRBJ2-7; 7 positions match TRBD1. This CDR3 has 16 amino acids. Unmatched junction bases numbered 16, after V lost 9 bases and J lost 2 bases. CDR1 MDHEN and CDR2 SYDVKM come from the germline V gene. CDR3 sequence reads: CARVFPPRTGAYEQYF. CDR3 sequence (DNA): TGTGCCAGAGTCTTCCCCCCGCGGACAGGAGCCTACGAGCAGTACTTC.

For the CDR3, the DNA is TGTGCCAGCAGTGCTTATGAGCGCATAGATACGCAGTATTTT. The encoded protein is CASSAYERIDTQYF. V and J are TRBV6-2 or TRBV6-3 and TRBJ2-3; D gene ambiguous. Per the germline V gene, CDR1 is MNHEY and CDR2 is SVGEGT. CDR3 length equals 14 residues. V lost 5 bases to trimming and J lost 5 bases, with 14 bases between them.

V and J are TRBV18 and TRBJ2-1, with D perhaps given as TRBD1 or TRBD2 (5 bases each). V shed 2 bases and J shed 8 bases, with 13 bases lying between them. From germline, CDR1 is KGHSH and CDR2 LQKENI. The length of the CDR3 is 14 residues. The CDR3 DNA reads as TGTGCCAGCTCACCAGGGACCCAAGTGGATGAGCAGTTCTTC. It encodes CASSPGTQVDEQFF.

This clonotype has a handful of counts. The chain has TRBV24-1 and TRBJ2-7; D unclear. In germline, CDR1 is KGHDR, CDR2 SFDVKD. Trimming left V 12 bases short and J 4 bases short, with 9 bases between. The CDR3 is 10 residues long. The CDR3 loop is CASGVYEQYF. Here the CDR3 DNA reads TGTGCCTCTGGGGTTTACGAGCAGTACTTC.

The sample holds many counts of this clonotype. This chain joins TRBV27 and TRBJ2-3; 11 positions agree with TRBD2. The CDR3 extends over 17 amino acids. Per the germline V gene, CDR1 is MNHEY and CDR2 is SMNVEV (reference sequence). V gave up 4 bases and J gave up 2 bases; unmatched junction bases: 8. CDR3 amino acids: CASSSLGLAGPTDTQYF. The CDR3 nucleotides read TGTGCCAGCAGTTCACTCGGACTAGCGGGTCCCACAGATACGCAGTATTTT.

The table lists this clonotype with many counts. This CDR3 is CASVTGANYGYTF. In nucleotides, the CDR3 is TGTGCCAGTGTGACAGGAGCTAACTATGGCTACACCTTC. This chain links TRBV28 with TRBJ1-2, with D possibly matching TRBD1 (6 bases). Between the trimmed V and J ends, which lost 9 bases and 0 bases, there was a span of 11 bases. The CDR3 has 13 amino acids. Per germline, CDR1 MDHEN and CDR2 SYDVKM.

In this sample, this clonotype turned up many times. The chain uses TRBV7-2 and TRBJ2-1; TRBD1 aligns across 10 bases. V gave up 3 bases and J gave up 6 bases; unmatched junction bases: 8. This CDR3 is built from 16 residues. Germline V lookup: CDR1 SGHTA, CDR2 FQGNSA. The CDR3 loop reads CASSFTGTGEFNEQFF. Written as DNA, the CDR3 is TGTGCCAGCAGCTTCACCGGGACAGGGGAGTTCAATGAGCAGTTCTTC.